One T cell receptor beta chain is described in this entry. Its antigen is currently not known. No quality values exist for individual bases; no much larger clone is one base distant. This entry belongs to a study of OX40 agonist ivuxolimab in advanced cancers. In the study overall: Ivuxolimab was an agonistic, fully human IgG2 monoclonal antibody directed against OX40 (CD134), a costimulatory receptor. Intravenous ivuxolimab was administered to patients every 2 weeks at six dose levels: 0.01, 0.1, 0.3, 1.5, 3 and 10 mg/kg. Of the roughly 52 patients in dose escalation, around 20 had hepatocellular carcinoma, about 15 had melanoma, 9 had renal cell carcinoma and 9 had head and neck cancer. A male proportion of 70% to 90% and a mean age of approximately 60 years, ranging from about 20 to 79, were recorded for the dose-escalation cohort. Prior anti-PD-1, anti-PD-L1 or anti-CTLA-4 therapy was permitted, and checkpoint inhibitors had been received by 40% to 50% of dose-escalation patients. Partial responses occurred in three dose-escalation patients: two with cutaneous melanoma and one with hepatocellular carcinoma. Peripheral TCRbeta sequencing aimed to test whether ivuxolimab altered TCR sequence diversity and caused clonal T-cell expansion. The paper reports the monotherapy dose-escalation portion (N of about 54 patients) of the phase I ivuxolimab trial.

The trial excluded patients who had a history of autoimmune disease or were on systemic immunosuppression. Peripheral blood for TCR sequencing was collected from all dose cohorts at baseline, on cycle 4 day 1, and on cycle 7 day 1. The samples were drawn from a first-in-human, open-label, multicenter phase I dose-escalation trial of ivuxolimab. Adults with locally advanced or metastatic melanoma, renal cell carcinoma, hepatocellular carcinoma or head and neck squamous cell carcinoma were enrolled in the trial. CD4+ and CD8+ T cells were sorted separately from peripheral blood before TCR sequencing. Results and caveats for the whole study, not just this receptor: In partial responders in the 0.1-3.0 mg/kg groups, normalized peripheral clonal expansion was found to be among the lowest, especially among CD8+ T cells. Low levels of normalized T-cell clonal expansion were also shown by some nonresponding patients. The antigen specificity of the clonally expanded peripheral T cells was not determined. Clonal expansion of both CD4+ and CD8+ blood T cells was observed from baseline to week 6 at doses 0.1 to 3.0 mg/kg. After ivuxolimab, more expanded clones were found on average in CD8+ T cells than in CD4+ T cells.

V drops 4 bases and J drops 10 bases, leaving 19 bases in between. Including cysteine and phenylalanine, the CDR3 has 14 amino acids. Only CDR3 DNA is held: 42 bases, read in frame from base 1. CDR1 is given as SGHRS and CDR2 as YFSETQ, both from the germline V gene. Genomic DNA was isolated from the sorted cells so that the TCRbeta CDR3 region could be sequenced. The immunoSEQ Assay was used for sequencing of TCRbeta CDR3 regions. Entries here come from immuneACCESS through TCRdb and include only in-frame sequences with V and J called. Some clones fail to appear in such tables; in the studies checked, an unresolved V gene covers under half of the shortfall, and the cause of the remainder is unknown. The sample data list 30,000 to 45,000 clones, and 65% to 90% of these were observed just once. The ten largest clones add up to 1.8% of the sample.

Sequencing used CD4+ or CD8+ T cells sorted from blood, obtained in a trial of the OX40 agonist ivuxolimab. Recombination joined TRBV5-1 with TRBJ2-3; the D gene assignment is ambiguous. This TCR was recovered from an adult with an advanced solid tumor such as melanoma, head and neck, liver or kidney cancer. CDR3 sequence: CASSPTGSQVSQYF. Read as DNA, the sequence is TGCGCCAGCAGCCCAACCGGGTCCCAAGTTTCGCAGTATTTT.